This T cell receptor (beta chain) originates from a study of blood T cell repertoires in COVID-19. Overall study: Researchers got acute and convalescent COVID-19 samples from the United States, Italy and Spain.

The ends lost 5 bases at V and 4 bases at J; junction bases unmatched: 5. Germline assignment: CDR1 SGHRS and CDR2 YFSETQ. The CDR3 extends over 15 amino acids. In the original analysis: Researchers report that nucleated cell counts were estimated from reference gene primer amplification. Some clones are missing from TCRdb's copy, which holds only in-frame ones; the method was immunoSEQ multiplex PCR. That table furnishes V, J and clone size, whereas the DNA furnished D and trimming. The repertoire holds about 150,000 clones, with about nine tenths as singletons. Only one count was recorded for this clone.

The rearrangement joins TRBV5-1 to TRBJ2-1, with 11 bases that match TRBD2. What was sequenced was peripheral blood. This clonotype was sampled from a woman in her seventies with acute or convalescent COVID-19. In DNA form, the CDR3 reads TGCGCCAGCAGTCTGACTAGCGGGACTTACAATGAGCAGTTCTTC. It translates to CASSLTSGTYNEQFF. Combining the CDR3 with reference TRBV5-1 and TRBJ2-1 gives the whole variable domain KAGVTQTPRYLIKTRGQQVTLSCSPISGHRSVSWYQQTPGQGLQFLFEYFSETQRNKGNFPGRFSGRQFSNSRSEMNVSTLELGDSALYLCASSLTSGTYNEQFFGPGTRLTVL.